This is a list of T cell receptor beta chains from one sample in a study of T cell clones after liver transplantation. Measured with immunoSEQ multiplex PCR; TCRdb has only the in-frame clones, and not every one. The repertoire consists of about 99,000 clones, with around 80% occurring once and the leading ten covering approximately 3%. The sample was CD4+ T cells from blood, taken approximately 45 months after liver transplant. The receptors derive from a human patient who received a liver transplant. Certain T cells may be donor cells from the graft. Each CDR3 is given with its conserved first and last residue. D genes are given only for firm matches. Clone size appears in some rows only: once, few, many, or a class for an expanded clone.

length: 13
V: TRBV7-9
J: TRBJ1-2
D: TRBD1
size: -
CDR3: CASSSRQGEGYTF
DNA: TGTGCCAGCAGCAGCCGACAGGGTGAGGGCTACACCTTC

length: 14
V: TRBV27
J: TRBJ2-2
D: -
size: -
CDR3: CASSLDERTGELFF
DNA: TGTGCCAGCAGTCTCGACGAGAGAACCGGGGAGCTGTTTTTT

length: 12
V: TRBV5-6
J: TRBJ2-1
D: -
size: once
CDR3: CASSLVVGEQFF
DNA: TGTGCCAGCAGCTTGGTGGTAGGTGAGCAGTTCTTC

length: 15
V: TRBV18
J: TRBJ1-5
D: TRBD1
size: -
CDR3: CASSPQGGSNQPQHF
DNA: TGTGCCAGCTCACCTCAGGGGGGGAGCAATCAGCCCCAGCATTTT

length: 16
V: TRBV5-1
J: TRBJ2-7
D: -
size: -
CDR3: CASSPGWGKGDYEQYF
DNA: TGCGCCAGCAGCCCCGGTTGGGGCAAGGGCGACTACGAGCAGTACTTC

length: 14
V: TRBV29-1
J: TRBJ1-1
D: -
size: -
CDR3: CSVVGGRGDTEAFF
DNA: TGCAGCGTTGTCGGCGGGCGGGGAGACACTGAAGCTTTCTTT

length: 13
V: TRBV19
J: TRBJ2-5
D: -
size: -
CDR3: CASRASGIWTQYF
DNA: TGTGCCAGTAGGGCGAGCGGTATTTGGACCCAGTACTTC

length: 15
V: TRBV5-4
J: TRBJ1-5
D: TRBD1
size: -
CDR3: CASSLGTGSFQPQHF
DNA: TGTGCCAGCAGCTTGGGGACAGGGTCGTTTCAGCCCCAGCATTTT

length: 14
V: TRBV11-3
J: TRBJ1-1
D: -
size: -
CDR3: CASSANHHRREAFF
DNA: TGTGCCAGCAGCGCGAACCACCACCGACGTGAAGCTTTCTTT

length: 16
V: TRBV7-8
J: TRBJ1-2
D: -
size: few
CDR3: CASSSGGAGENYGYTF
DNA: TGTGCCAGCAGCTCCGGGGGGGCCGGGGAGAACTATGGCTACACCTTC

length: 14
V: TRBV2
J: TRBJ1-1
D: -
size: -
CDR3: CASSGIRGDTEAFF
DNA: TGTGCCAGCAGTGGAATTCGAGGGGACACTGAAGCTTTCTTT

length: 14
V: TRBV19
J: TRBJ2-1
D: -
size: -
CDR3: CASSIREGRNEQFF
DNA: TGTGCCAGTAGTATCAGGGAAGGAAGAAATGAGCAGTTCTTC

length: 14
V: TRBV7-2
J: TRBJ2-1
D: -
size: -
CDR3: CASSSRPGEGEQFF
DNA: TGTGCCAGCAGTTCGCGGCCAGGGGAAGGTGAGCAGTTCTTC

length: 15
V: TRBV25-1
J: TRBJ2-7
D: TRBD2
size: few
CDR3: CASSDHQGGFSEQYF
DNA: TGTGCCAGCAGTGACCATCAGGGAGGGTTCAGCGAGCAGTACTTC

length: 13
V: TRBV25-1
J: TRBJ1-5
D: -
size: -
CDR3: CASSGGGASPQHF
DNA: TGTGCCAGCAGTGGCGGGGGGGCGAGTCCCCAGCATTTT

length: 17
V: TRBV9
J: TRBJ1-4
D: -
size: few
CDR3: CASSVEQGLATNEKLFF
DNA: TGTGCCAGCAGCGTAGAACAGGGCCTTGCAACTAATGAAAAACTGTTTTTT

length: 11
V: TRBV2
J: TRBJ2-5
D: -
size: few
CDR3: CASSAVETQYF
DNA: TGTGCCAGCAGTGCGGTGGAGACCCAGTACTTC

length: 17
V: TRBV5-6
J: TRBJ2-7
D: -
size: -
CDR3: CASSLVGTGRAAYEQYF
DNA: TGTGCCAGCAGCTTGGTCGGTACGGGCAGGGCGGCCTACGAGCAGTACTTC

length: 14
V: TRBV14
J: TRBJ1-1
D: -
size: -
CDR3: CASSLIGSRAEAFF
DNA: TGTGCCAGCAGCCTCATAGGGTCACGCGCTGAAGCTTTCTTT

length: 12
V: TRBV29-1
J: TRBJ1-1
D: -
size: -
CDR3: CSAGQSGGEAFF
DNA: TGCAGCGCCGGACAGAGTGGTGGTGAAGCTTTCTTT

length: 14
V: TRBV2
J: TRBJ2-1
D: TRBD2
size: -
CDR3: CAITAGGFYNEQFF
DNA: TGTGCCATAACTGCGGGGGGGTTCTACAATGAGCAGTTCTTC

length: 13
V: TRBV25-1
J: TRBJ2-1
D: -
size: once
CDR3: CASLVDSYNEQFF
DNA: TGTGCCAGCTTGGTTGACTCCTACAATGAGCAGTTCTTC

length: 13
V: TRBV7-9
J: TRBJ1-2
D: -
size: -
CDR3: CASSSTGLDGYTF
DNA: TGTGCCAGCAGCTCGACCGGTTTGGATGGCTACACCTTC

length: 16
V: TRBV4-2
J: TRBJ2-3
D: TRBD2
size: few
CDR3: CASSQVAGGGTDTQYF
DNA: TGTGCCAGCAGCCAAGTAGCTGGGGGGGGCACAGATACGCAGTATTTT

length: 13
V: TRBV12-5
J: TRBJ2-7
D: -
size: many
CDR3: CASGLRQVHEQYF
DNA: TGTGCTAGTGGTTTAAGACAGGTCCACGAGCAGTACTTC

length: 15
V: TRBV7-9
J: TRBJ1-5
D: -
size: once
CDR3: CASSSLQGSNQPQHF
DNA: TGTGCCAGCAGCTCACTTCAGGGCAGCAATCAGCCCCAGCATTTT

length: 13
V: TRBV2
J: TRBJ2-3
D: TRBD2
size: -
CDR3: CASMGGGTDTQYF
DNA: TGTGCCAGCATGGGAGGGGGCACAGATACGCAGTATTTT